This TCR beta chain originates from a study of T cell responses to AZD1222 COVID-19 vaccine. The CDR3 sequence is 12 residues long. Deletions cut 3 bases from V and 1 base from J, with 6 bases between. Germline V CDR1 and CDR2: DFQATT, SNEGSKA (reference sequence). Broader study findings: Mapped onto spike, vaccine-associated CD4 TCRs spanned it and were dominant at 160-218 and 743-854. Repertoires were sampled only after the peak T cell response. Clonal diversity was possibly underestimated, and the donors were mostly white British, with more females.

Profiling relied on immunoSEQ multiplex PCR, and the TCRdb table lists in-frame clones only, not all of them. The sample has tens of thousands of clones, over 90% seen once; the top ten hold around 4.9%. This clone was detected once. Its antigen remains unknown. This material consisted of peripheral blood, taken on day 0 of AZD1222 vaccination. This receptor was taken from an adult in good health. The rearrangement uses TRBV20-1 and TRBJ1-1; D is unclear. The CDR3 DNA reads as TGCAGTGCTAGTTGGTCGAACACTGAAGCTTTCTTT. It specifies CSASWSNTEAFF.